This T cell receptor (beta chain) was observed in a study of blood T cell repertoires in COVID-19. The overall study: Sites in the United States, Italy and Spain provided acute and convalescent COVID-19 samples. T cells, B-cell-depleted T cells, or PBMCs supplied cDNA or gDNA.

Authors' methods: Reference gene primer amplification gave nucleated cell count estimates. Generated by immunoSEQ multiplex PCR, the TCRdb table keeps only in-frame clones and is missing some. The V and J calls and clone size are taken from that table; D and trimming were inferred from the DNA. Of a few hundred thousand clones listed, around nine tenths are singletons. Symptom resolution, clearance, or two negative PCRs marked the recovered donors of Cohort 3. This CDR3 contains 12 residues. Looked up from germline, CDR1 is SNHLY and CDR2 is FYNNEI. V shed 7 bases, J shed 5 bases, and the junction held 4 bases outside the gene matches.

The V call is TRBV2, the J call TRBJ2-5; 7 nucleotides align to TRBD2. The clonotype comes from a woman between 50 and 59 years old who had recovered from COVID-19. The sequenced material came from PBMCs or T cells enriched from blood (not recorded which). The CDR3 spells CASTRGVETQYF. The CDR3, as DNA: TGTGCCAGCACCCGGGGGGTGGAGACCCAGTACTTC.